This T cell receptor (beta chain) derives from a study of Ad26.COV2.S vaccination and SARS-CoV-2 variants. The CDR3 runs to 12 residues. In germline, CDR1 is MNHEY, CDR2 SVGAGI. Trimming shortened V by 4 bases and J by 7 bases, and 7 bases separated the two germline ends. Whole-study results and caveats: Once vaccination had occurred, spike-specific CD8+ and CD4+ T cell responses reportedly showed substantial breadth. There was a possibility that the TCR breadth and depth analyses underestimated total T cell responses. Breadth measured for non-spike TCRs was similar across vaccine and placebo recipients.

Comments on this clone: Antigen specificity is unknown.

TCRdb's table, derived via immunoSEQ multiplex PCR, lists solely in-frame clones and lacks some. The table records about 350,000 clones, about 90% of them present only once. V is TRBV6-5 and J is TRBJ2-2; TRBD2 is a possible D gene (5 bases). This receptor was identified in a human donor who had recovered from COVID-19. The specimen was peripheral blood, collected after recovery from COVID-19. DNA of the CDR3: TGTGCCAGCAGTTTCCGGGGCGGGGAGCTGTTTTTT. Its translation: CASSFRGGELFF.